One and the same sample provided the 32 T cell receptor beta chains below, sequenced in a study of identical twins. TCRdb reprocessed the 5' RACE reads via MiXCR and lists one record per CDR3 protein. The table shows roughly 710,000 distinct CDR3 sequences, with around 6.1% occurring only once. The sample was naive T cells sorted from blood. All receptors derive from a man between 18 and 35 years old in good health.

The sample holds many counts of this clonotype. The genes are TRBV20-1 and TRBJ2-7; possibly TRBD2 for D (6 bases). This CDR3 contains 14 residues. The V gene lost 2 bases and the J gene lost 2 bases, with 13 bases spanning the gap. Germline V CDR1 and CDR2: DFQATT, SNEGSKA (reference sequence). The CDR3 loop reads CSARYPGSTYEQYV. CDR3 DNA: TGCAGTGCTAGATATCCCGGGAGCACCTACGAGCAGTACGTC.

This clonotype occurred many times. The genes are TRBV5-1 and TRBJ2-4; 7 positions agree with TRBD1. The CDR3 has 14 residues. V gave up 1 base and J gave up 4 bases; unmatched junction bases: 2. Germline V gives CDR1 SGHRS, CDR2 YFSETQ. The CDR3 loop reads CASSLWTGKNIQYF. In DNA form, the CDR3 reads TGCGCCAGCAGCTTGTGGACAGGAAAAAACATTCAGTACTTC.

The table lists this clonotype with many counts. The rearrangement joins TRBV20-1 to TRBJ2-7; tentatively, D is TRBD1 (6 bases). The CDR3 is 13 amino acids. CDR1 is DFQATT and CDR2 is SNEGSKA in the germline V gene (reference sequence). V was cut by 5 bases and J by 1 base, with 12 bases left in between. CDR3 sequence reads: CSAPGQWSYEQYF. CDR3 DNA sequence: TGCAGTGCTCCTGGACAGTGGTCCTACGAGCAGTACTTC.

The chain joins TRBV4-3 to TRBJ2-7; D unclear. This CDR3 spans 14 amino acids. In germline, CDR1 is LGHNA, CDR2 YSLEER. The germline V and J ends were trimmed by 0 bases and 0 bases, with 6 bases remaining between them. The CDR3 DNA sequence: TGCGCCAGCAGCCAAGATATCAGCTCCTACGAGCAGTACTTC. It codes for CASSQDISSYEQYF.

This clonotype was counted at least ten times. The chain employs TRBV6-5 and TRBJ2-2; 7 nucleotides match TRBD2. The CDR3 loop spans 15 amino acids. J was trimmed by 7 bases and V by 2 bases; bases with no gene match: 7. The germline V gene has CDR1 MNHEY and CDR2 SVGAGI. The CDR3 protein is CASSYGAGEGGELFF. CDR3 bases: TGTGCCAGCAGTTACGGCGCGGGAGAAGGCGGGGAGCTGTTTTTT.

This rearrangement joins TRBV27 to TRBJ1-1; TRBD1 might be the D (5 bases). The CDR3 has 13 residues. Trimming pared 0 bases from V and 10 bases from J, leaving 12 bases between. Germline V gives CDR1 MNHEY, CDR2 SMNVEV (reference sequence). CDR3 bases: TGTGCCAGCAGTTTATCGCGGGGCCAAGCAGCTTTCTTT. Its translation: CASSLSRGQAAFF.

The V call is TRBV25-1, the J call TRBJ1-4; tentative D call: TRBD1 (6 bases). Germline V gene sequence: CDR1 MGHDK, CDR2 SYGVNS. V lost 5 bases and J 0 bases, leaving 16 bases between the germline ends. CDR3 size: 17 residues. The CDR3 DNA sequence: TGTGCCAGCAGTAATCGGGGGCCTATTGCAACTAATGAAAAACTGTTTTTT. Residues: CASSNRGPIATNEKLFF.

At least ten counts were recorded for this clonotype. The V gene is TRBV12-3 or TRBV12-4, the J gene TRBJ2-1; D not resolved. The CDR3 totals 14 residues. Trimming left V 6 bases short and J 4 bases short, with 13 bases between. The chain's CDR3 is CASRNPGLYNEQFF. In nucleotides, the CDR3 is TGTGCCAGCAGAAACCCGGGCCTATACAATGAGCAGTTCTTC.

This clonotype was seen at least ten times. The chain combines TRBV29-1 with TRBJ2-6; maybe TRBD2 (5 bases). Trimming took 7 bases from V and 0 from J, leaving 13 bases between them. CDR1 and CDR2 from the germline V gene are SQVTM and ANQGSEA. CDR3 length: 15 amino acids. Here the CDR3 reads CSASAGVSGANVLTF. Here the CDR3 DNA reads TGCAGCGCCTCAGCCGGGGTCTCTGGGGCCAACGTCCTGACTTTC.

Ten or more counts support this clonotype. The V and J genes are TRBV7-9 and TRBJ2-1, with TRBD2 matching over 11 bases. V was clipped by 4 bases and J by 8 bases; unmatched bases: 4. This CDR3 contains 14 residues. CDR1 is SEHNR and CDR2 is FQNEAQ in the germline V gene (reference sequence). Here the CDR3 reads CASSSLAGEDEQFF. The CDR3 nucleotides are TGTGCCAGCAGCTCACTAGCGGGAGAAGATGAGCAGTTCTTC.

This clonotype was observed a few times. V gene TRBV21-1 combines with J gene TRBJ2-7; TRBD2 reflects the table's D call only, with no check against the DNA. TRBV21-1 is classified as a pseudogene. The CDR3 totals 16 residues. Here the CDR3 DNA reads TGTGCCAGCAGCAAAGTACGGACTAGCGGGACTTACGAGCAGTACGTC. Amino acid sequence: CASSKVRTSGTYEQYV.

This clonotype was observed at least ten times. The rearrangement uses TRBV20-1 and TRBJ2-1; TRBD2 matches at 7 bases. V lost 2 bases, J lost 7 bases, and 14 bases stayed unmatched. The CDR3 length is 16 residues. Germline assignment: CDR1 DFQATT and CDR2 SNEGSKA (reference sequence). CDR3 DNA: TGCAGTGCTAGAACCCCCGGTGCGGGAGATAGAAATGAGCAGTTCTTC. Its translation is CSARTPGAGDRNEQFF.

In this sample, this clonotype turned up many times. The CDR3, as DNA: TGTGCCAGCAGGGGAGGACTAGCGGGGAAATCCTACGAGCAGTACTTC. Its translation: CASRGGLAGKSYEQYF. This chain links TRBV12-3 or TRBV12-4 with TRBJ2-7, with 12 bases fitting TRBD2. Trimming removed 6 bases from V and 1 base from J; junction bases left unmatched: 7. The CDR3 is 16 residues long.

V and J are TRBV5-1 and TRBJ2-5; D remains ambiguous. Looked up from germline, CDR1 is SGHRS and CDR2 is YFSETQ. V lost 1 base and J lost 2, with 9 bases in between. The CDR3 has 14 residues. CDR3 sequence (DNA): TGCGCCAGCAGCTTGCAGAGTTTACAAGAGACCCAGTACTTC. It specifies CASSLQSLQETQYF.

J is TRBJ2-3 and V is TRBV24-1; tentatively, D is TRBD1 (5 bases). The CDR3 runs 17 residues. V dropped 2 bases and J dropped 4 bases, with 18 bases sitting between them. Germline values: CDR1 KGHDR, CDR2 SFDVKD. Here the CDR3 DNA reads TGTGCCACCAGTGATTCCAGGGTCGGCGGAGTTGCAGATACGCAGTATTTT. Encoded protein: CATSDSRVGGVADTQYF.

The chain recombines TRBV20-1 with TRBJ2-5; D remains unclear. CDR1 and CDR2 from the germline V gene are DFQATT and SNEGSKA (reference sequence). Trimming shortened V by 0 bases and J by 4 bases, and 6 bases separated the two germline ends. This CDR3 region has 12 residues. CDR3 nucleotide sequence: TGCAGTGCTAGAGAGGAGAGAGAGACCCAGTACTTC. Translation gives CSAREERETQYF.

The table lists this clonotype with many counts. J is TRBJ2-7 and V is TRBV12-3 or TRBV12-4; 8 bases are a match to TRBD2. The CDR3 spans 16 residues. With 1 base clipped from V and 7 bases from J, the junction kept 12 bases outside the gene matches. The CDR3 reads CASSLDPVRGVNEQYF. The CDR3, as DNA: TGTGCCAGCAGTTTAGACCCCGTGCGGGGGGTTAATGAGCAGTACTTC.

This clonotype was observed many times. The chain has TRBV20-1 and TRBJ2-3; TRBD2 might be the D (6 bases). CDR1 is DFQATT and CDR2 is SNEGSKA in the germline V gene (reference sequence). This CDR3 region has 14 residues. V was shortened by 2 bases and J by 0 bases, with 9 bases between the two germline ends. Here the CDR3 DNA reads TGCAGTGCTAGAATAGCGGCCAGCACAGATACGCAGTATTTT. Its translation is CSARIAASTDTQYF.

To note about this clonotype: This sequence may be a read error, since a much larger clone differs from it by one base. The genes are TRBV5-1 and TRBJ1-1; D remains unclear. CDR3 size: 14 residues. Germline V gene sequence: CDR1 SGHRS, CDR2 YFSETQ. The CDR3 region has the DNA TGCGCCAGCAGCTCGTCTACAGCGAACACTAAAGCTTTCTTT. Amino acids: CASSSSTANTKAFF.

In this sample, this clonotype turned up a few times. The chain couples TRBV11-1 to TRBJ2-5; 10 positions match TRBD1. The trim removed 5 bases at V and 5 bases at J, leaving 8 bases unmatched. This CDR3 has 15 amino acids. Germline V gene sequence: CDR1 SGHAT, CDR2 FQDESV (reference sequence). For the CDR3, the DNA is TGTGCCAGCAGCATCAGTCCGGGACAGGGGGAGACCCAGTACTTC. It yields the protein CASSISPGQGETQYF. The complete variable domain, with remaining parts taken from reference TRBV11-1 and TRBJ2-5, reads EAEVAQSPRYKITEKSQAVAFWCDPISGHATLYWYRQILGQGPELLVQFQDESVVDDSQLPKDRFSAERLKGVDSTLKIQPAELGDSAMYLCASSISPGQGETQYFGPGTRLLVL.

This clonotype was picked up many times. CDR3 loop: CASSSRQWEQFF. The CDR3 region has the DNA TGTGCCAGCAGTTCAAGACAGTGGGAGCAGTTCTTC. The chain uses TRBV27 and TRBJ2-1, with D perhaps TRBD1 (5 bases). V shed 4 bases and J shed 10 bases, with 11 bases lying between them. From germline, CDR1 is MNHEY and CDR2 SMNVEV (reference sequence). The CDR3 contains 12 residues.

In its sample, this clonotype was seen a few times. The chain joins TRBV4-1 to TRBJ1-2; 10 bases match TRBD1. The CDR3 consists of 17 residues. The ends lost 1 base at V and 0 bases at J; junction bases unmatched: 5. Germline loops: CDR1 MGHRA, CDR2 YSYEKL. CDR3: CASSQAETGGANYGYTF. The CDR3 bases are TGCGCCAGCAGCCAAGCTGAGACAGGGGGCGCTAACTATGGCTACACCTTC.

In this sample, this clonotype turned up many times. The CDR3 does not close with the conserved phenylalanine or tryptophan, likely indicating a read error. The DNA is omitted, as the CDR3 cannot be located on it reliably, and the CDR3 follows TCRdb's listing. CDR3 residues: CSVIYMGPDMVV. The V call is TRBV29-1, the J call TRBJ2-5; the table's D call TRBD1 went unverified against the DNA. The CDR3 adds up to 12 amino acids, both ends counted. The germline CDR1 and CDR2 sequences are SQVTM and ANQGSEA.

This clonotype has at least ten counts. V is TRBV6-6 and J is TRBJ1-2; a possible D gene is TRBD1 (5 bases). V lost 7 bases and J lost 7, with 16 bases in between. The CDR3 consists of 13 residues. The germline V gene encodes CDR1 MNHNY and CDR2 SVGAGI (reference sequence). The CDR3 spells CASTTGRGGGYTF. The CDR3, as DNA: TGTGCCAGCACCACCGGTAGGGGAGGTGGCTACACCTTC.

This sequence joins TRBV20-1 and TRBJ2-7, with 11 bases fitting TRBD1. The CDR3 contains 14 residues. Per germline, CDR1 DFQATT and CDR2 SNEGSKA (reference sequence). V shed 4 bases and J 5 bases; nucleotides not matched to a gene: 7. This chain's CDR3 is CSATGTGGQDEQYF. The DNA of the CDR3 is TGCAGTGCTACCGGGACAGGGGGTCAAGACGAGCAGTACTTC.

The chain uses TRBV5-1 and TRBJ2-5, with D possibly matching TRBD1 (5 bases). Germline lookup yields CDR1 SGHRS and CDR2 YFSETQ. The CDR3 extends over 14 amino acids. The V end lost 1 base, the J end lost 1 base, and 8 bases lay between the germline ends. CDR3: CASSLWGPQETQYF. The CDR3 DNA follows: TGCGCCAGCAGCTTGTGGGGCCCCCAAGAGACCCAGTACTTC.

This clonotype was seen repeatedly, ten times or more. This CDR3 reads CASSPKTSGQETQYF. The CDR3 coding sequence is TGTGCCAGCAGTCCCAAGACTAGCGGCCAAGAGACCCAGTACTTC. J is TRBJ2-5 and V is TRBV12-3 or TRBV12-4, with TRBD2 matching 9 bases. V shed 5 bases, J shed 1 base, and the junction held 5 bases outside the gene matches. The CDR3 contains 15 residues.

This clonotype was detected a few times. The V call is TRBV5-6, the J call TRBJ2-2; 9 nucleotides match TRBD1. CDR1 SGHDT and CDR2 YYEEEE come from the germline V gene. The CDR3 sequence is 16 residues long. Trimming removed 4 bases from V and 7 bases from J; junction bases left unmatched: 11. CDR3 sequence: CASSASRDRVHGELFF. The CDR3 nucleotides read TGTGCCAGCAGCGCGAGCCGGGACAGGGTGCACGGGGAGCTGTTTTTT.

This clonotype was seen repeatedly, ten times or more. This chain links TRBV20-1 with TRBJ2-5; D not certain. Deletions cut 3 bases from V and 5 bases from J, with 13 bases between. The CDR3 sequence is 13 residues long. Looked up from germline, CDR1 is DFQATT and CDR2 is SNEGSKA (reference sequence). CDR3 amino acids: CSARVAVGETQYF. In DNA form, the CDR3 reads TGCAGTGCTAGGGTCGCGGTGGGCGAGACCCAGTACTTC.

V and J are TRBV27 and TRBJ2-7; tentative D call: TRBD2 (6 bases). V shed 3 bases and J shed 3 bases, with 18 bases lying between them. Germline lookup yields CDR1 MNHEY and CDR2 SMNVEV (reference sequence). The CDR3 is 16 amino acids. Here the CDR3 DNA reads TGTGCCAGCAGTTTCCTAACGGCGGGATACCGCTACGAGCAGTACTTC. The encoded protein is CASSFLTAGYRYEQYF.

This clonotype showed up just a few times. V usage is TRBV7-2 and J usage is TRBJ2-7, with 8 bases lining up with TRBD2. CDR3 length: 16 amino acids. Germline V gene sequence: CDR1 SGHTA, CDR2 FQGNSA. Trimming removed 3 bases from V and 7 bases from J; junction bases left unmatched: 14. CDR3 nucleotide sequence: TGTGCCAGCAGCTTGACAGGACTAGCTAGCTACGAGGAGCAGTACTTC. Protein product: CASSLTGLASYEEQYF. The entire variable domain, with the rest obtained from reference TRBV7-2 and TRBJ2-7, is as follows: GAGVSQSPSNKVTEKGKDVELRCDPISGHTALYWYRQSLGQGLEFLIYFQGNSAPDKSGLPSDRFSAERTGGSVSTLTIQRTQQEDSAVYLCASSLTGLASYEEQYFGPGTRLTVT.

The table lists this clonotype with many counts. The gene calls are TRBV7-9 and TRBJ2-7, with 9 bases fitting TRBD2. Per the germline V gene, CDR1 is SEHNR and CDR2 is FQNEAQ (reference sequence). The CDR3 has 14 amino acids. With 5 bases clipped from V and 13 bases from J, the junction kept 15 bases outside the gene matches. CDR3 DNA sequence: TGTGCCAGCAGCATCCTAGCGGGACCGAACTTTGCTTACTTC. It codes for CASSILAGPNFAYF. The full variable domain, its missing parts supplied by reference TRBV7-9 and TRBJ2-7, is DTGVSQNPRHKITKRGQNVTFRCDPISEHNRLYWYRQTLGQGPEFLTYFQNEAQLEKSRLLSDRFSAERPKGSFSTLEIQRTEQGDSAMYLCASSILAGPNFAYFGPGTRLTVT.